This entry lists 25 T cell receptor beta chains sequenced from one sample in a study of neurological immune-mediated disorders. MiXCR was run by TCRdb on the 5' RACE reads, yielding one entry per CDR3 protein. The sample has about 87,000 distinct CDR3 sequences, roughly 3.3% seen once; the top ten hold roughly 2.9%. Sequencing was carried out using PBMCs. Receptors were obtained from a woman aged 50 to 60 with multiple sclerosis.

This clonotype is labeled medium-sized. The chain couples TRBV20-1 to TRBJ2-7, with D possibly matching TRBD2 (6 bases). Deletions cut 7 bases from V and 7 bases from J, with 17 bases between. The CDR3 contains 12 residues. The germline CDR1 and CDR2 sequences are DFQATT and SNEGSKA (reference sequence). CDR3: CSVADALGEQYF. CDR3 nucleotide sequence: TGCAGTGTAGCGGACGCGCTGGGGGAGCAGTACTTC.

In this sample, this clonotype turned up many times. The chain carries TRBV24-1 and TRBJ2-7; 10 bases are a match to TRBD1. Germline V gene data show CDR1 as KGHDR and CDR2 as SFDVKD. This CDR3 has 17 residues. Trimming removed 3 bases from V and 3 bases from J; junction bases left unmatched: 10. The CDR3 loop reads CATSDPLGQGTHYEQYF. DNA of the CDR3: TGTGCCACCAGTGATCCCCTGGGACAGGGGACTCACTACGAGCAGTACTTC.

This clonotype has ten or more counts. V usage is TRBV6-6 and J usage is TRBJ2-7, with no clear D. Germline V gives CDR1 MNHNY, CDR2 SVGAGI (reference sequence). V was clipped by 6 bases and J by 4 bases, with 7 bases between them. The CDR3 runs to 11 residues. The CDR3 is CASSMIYEQYF. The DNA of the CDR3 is TGTGCCAGCAGCATGATTTACGAGCAGTACTTC.

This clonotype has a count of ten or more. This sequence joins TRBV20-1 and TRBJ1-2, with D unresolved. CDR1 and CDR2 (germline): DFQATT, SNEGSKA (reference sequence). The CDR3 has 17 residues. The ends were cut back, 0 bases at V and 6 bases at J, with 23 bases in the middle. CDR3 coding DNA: TGCAGTGCTAGAGATTGGTCGCCGAGCTCGGGTTGGGATGGCTACACCTTC. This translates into CSARDWSPSSGWDGYTF.

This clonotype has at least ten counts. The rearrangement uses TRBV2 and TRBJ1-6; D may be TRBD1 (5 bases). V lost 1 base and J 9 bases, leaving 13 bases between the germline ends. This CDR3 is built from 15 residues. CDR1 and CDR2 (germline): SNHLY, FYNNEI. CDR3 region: CASSEGGVRGSPLHF. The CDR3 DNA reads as TGTGCCAGCAGTGAAGGAGGGGTGAGAGGTTCACCCCTCCACTTT.

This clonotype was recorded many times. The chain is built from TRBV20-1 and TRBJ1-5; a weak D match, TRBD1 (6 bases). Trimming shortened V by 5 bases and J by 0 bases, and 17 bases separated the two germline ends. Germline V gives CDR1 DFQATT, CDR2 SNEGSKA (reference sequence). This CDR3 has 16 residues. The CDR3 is CSADGQTGYSNQPQHF. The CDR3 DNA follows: TGCAGTGCTGATGGACAGACCGGATATAGCAATCAGCCCCAGCATTTT.

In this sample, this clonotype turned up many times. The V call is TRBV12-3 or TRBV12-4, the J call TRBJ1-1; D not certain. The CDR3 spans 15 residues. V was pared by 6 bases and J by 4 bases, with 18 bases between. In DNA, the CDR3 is TGTGCCAGCAGAGGTCAGGCCGTGAAGGGCACTGAAGCTTTCTTT. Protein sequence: CASRGQAVKGTEAFF.

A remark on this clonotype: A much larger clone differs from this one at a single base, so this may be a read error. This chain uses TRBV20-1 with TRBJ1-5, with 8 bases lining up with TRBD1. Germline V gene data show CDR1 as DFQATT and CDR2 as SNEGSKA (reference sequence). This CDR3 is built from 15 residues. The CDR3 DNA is TGCAGTGCTAGTCGGACAGGGACTATCAATCAGCACCAGCATTTT. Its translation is CSASRTGTINQHQHF.

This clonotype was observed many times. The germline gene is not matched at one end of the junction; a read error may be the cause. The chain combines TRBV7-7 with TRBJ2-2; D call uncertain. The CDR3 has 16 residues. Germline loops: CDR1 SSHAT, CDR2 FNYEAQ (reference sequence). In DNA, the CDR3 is TGTGCTAGCAGCCCGAGCGAAAGGATTCTCACCGGGGAGCTGTTTTTT. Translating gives CASSPSERILTGELFF.

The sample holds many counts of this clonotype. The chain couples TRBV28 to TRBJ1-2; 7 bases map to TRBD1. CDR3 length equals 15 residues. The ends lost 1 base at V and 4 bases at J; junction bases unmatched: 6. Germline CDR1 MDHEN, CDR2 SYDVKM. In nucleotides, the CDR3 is TGTGCCAGCAGTTTATACCCGGGACAGAGCTATGGCTACACCTTC. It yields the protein CASSLYPGQSYGYTF.

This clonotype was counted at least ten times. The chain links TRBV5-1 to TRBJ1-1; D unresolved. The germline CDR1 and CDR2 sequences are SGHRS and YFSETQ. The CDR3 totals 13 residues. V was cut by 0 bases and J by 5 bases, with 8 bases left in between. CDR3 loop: CASSLGPDTEAFF. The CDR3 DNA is TGCGCCAGCAGCTTGGGACCCGATACTGAAGCTTTCTTT.

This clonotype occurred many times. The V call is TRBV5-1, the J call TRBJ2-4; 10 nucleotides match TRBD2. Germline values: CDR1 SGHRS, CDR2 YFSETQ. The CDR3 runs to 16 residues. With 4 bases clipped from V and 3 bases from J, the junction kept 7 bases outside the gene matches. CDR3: CASSLNSGGFKNIQYF. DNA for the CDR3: TGCGCCAGCAGCCTAAATAGCGGGGGGTTCAAAAACATTCAGTACTTC.

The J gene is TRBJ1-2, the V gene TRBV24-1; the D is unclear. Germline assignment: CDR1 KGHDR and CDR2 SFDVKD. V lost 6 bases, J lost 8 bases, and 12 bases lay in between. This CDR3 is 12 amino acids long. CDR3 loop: CATSRLGYGYTF. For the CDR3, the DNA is TGTGCCACCAGTCGGTTAGGGTACGGCTACACCTTC.

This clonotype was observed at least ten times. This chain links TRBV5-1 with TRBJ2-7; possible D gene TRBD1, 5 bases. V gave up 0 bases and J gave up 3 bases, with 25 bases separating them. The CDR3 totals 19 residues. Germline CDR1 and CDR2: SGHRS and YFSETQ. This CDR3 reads CASSLGPRSPGMSYYEQYF. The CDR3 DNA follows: TGCGCCAGCAGCTTGGGGCCCCGTAGCCCAGGGATGTCCTACTACGAGCAGTACTTC.

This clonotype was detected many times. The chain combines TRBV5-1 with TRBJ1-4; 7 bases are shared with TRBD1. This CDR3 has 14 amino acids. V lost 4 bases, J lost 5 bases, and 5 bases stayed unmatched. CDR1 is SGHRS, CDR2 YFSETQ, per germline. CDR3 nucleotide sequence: TGCGCCAGCAGCCGGACAGGTCAGAATGAAAAACTGTTTTTT. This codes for CASSRTGQNEKLFF. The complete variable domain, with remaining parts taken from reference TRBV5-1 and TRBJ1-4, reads KAGVTQTPRYLIKTRGQQVTLSCSPISGHRSVSWYQQTPGQGLQFLFEYFSETQRNKGNFPGRFSGRQFSNSRSEMNVSTLELGDSALYLCASSRTGQNEKLFFGSGTQLSVL.

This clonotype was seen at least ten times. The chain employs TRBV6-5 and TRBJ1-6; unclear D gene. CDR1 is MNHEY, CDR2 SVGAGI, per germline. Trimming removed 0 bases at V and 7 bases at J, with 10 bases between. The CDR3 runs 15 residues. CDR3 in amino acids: CASSYSRGLNSPLHF. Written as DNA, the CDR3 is TGTGCCAGCAGTTACTCGAGAGGGTTGAATTCACCCCTCCACTTT.

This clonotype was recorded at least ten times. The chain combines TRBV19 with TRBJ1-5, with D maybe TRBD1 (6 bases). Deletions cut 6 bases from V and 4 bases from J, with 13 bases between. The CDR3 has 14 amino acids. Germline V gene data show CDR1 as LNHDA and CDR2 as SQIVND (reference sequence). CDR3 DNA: TGTGCCAGTAGAAACAGGGTTGGGAATCAGCCCCAGCATTTT. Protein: CASRNRVGNQPQHF.

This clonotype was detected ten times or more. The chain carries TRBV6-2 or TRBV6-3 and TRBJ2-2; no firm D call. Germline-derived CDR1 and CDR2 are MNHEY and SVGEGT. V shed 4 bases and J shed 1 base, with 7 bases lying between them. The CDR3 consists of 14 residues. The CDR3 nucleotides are TGTGCCAGCAGTTTCCAACGGAACACCGGGGAGCTGTTTTTT. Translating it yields CASSFQRNTGELFF.

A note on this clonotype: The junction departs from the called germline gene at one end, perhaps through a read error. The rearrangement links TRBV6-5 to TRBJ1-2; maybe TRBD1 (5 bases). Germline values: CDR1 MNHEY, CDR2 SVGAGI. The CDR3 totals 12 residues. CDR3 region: CDSSTGPAGYTF. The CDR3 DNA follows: TGTGACAGCAGTACGGGACCGGCGGGCTACACCTTC.

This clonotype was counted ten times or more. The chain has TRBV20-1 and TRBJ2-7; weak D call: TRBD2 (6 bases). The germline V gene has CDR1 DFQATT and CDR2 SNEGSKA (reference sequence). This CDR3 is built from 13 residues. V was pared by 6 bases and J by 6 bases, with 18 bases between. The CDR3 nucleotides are TGCAGTGCCCCTGGAGGGCTCCGTGCCGAGCAGTACTTC. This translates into CSAPGGLRAEQYF.

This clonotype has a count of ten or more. DNA of the CDR3: TGTGCCAGCAGTTACTCCGGGACTCGCGCCTACGAGCAGTACTTC. Protein sequence: CASSYSGTRAYEQYF. The J gene is TRBJ2-7, the V gene TRBV6-2 or TRBV6-3; TRBD2 might be the D (6 bases). CDR3 length: 15 amino acids. Trimming took 0 bases from V and 2 from J, leaving 11 bases between them. The germline V gene encodes CDR1 MNHEY and CDR2 SVGEGT.

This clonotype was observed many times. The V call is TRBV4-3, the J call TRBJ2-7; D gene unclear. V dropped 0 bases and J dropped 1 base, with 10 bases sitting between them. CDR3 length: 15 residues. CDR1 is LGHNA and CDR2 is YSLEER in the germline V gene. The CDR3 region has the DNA TGCGCCAGCAGCCAAGACGCACTCTTTTCCTACGAGCAGTACTTC. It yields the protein CASSQDALFSYEQYF.

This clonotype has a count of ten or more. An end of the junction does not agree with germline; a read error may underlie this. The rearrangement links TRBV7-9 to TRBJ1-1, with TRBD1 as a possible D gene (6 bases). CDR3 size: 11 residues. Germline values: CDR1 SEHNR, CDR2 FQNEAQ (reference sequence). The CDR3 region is CASSLGGEAFF. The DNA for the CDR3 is TGTGCCAGCAGTTTAGGGGGAGAAGCTTTCTTT.

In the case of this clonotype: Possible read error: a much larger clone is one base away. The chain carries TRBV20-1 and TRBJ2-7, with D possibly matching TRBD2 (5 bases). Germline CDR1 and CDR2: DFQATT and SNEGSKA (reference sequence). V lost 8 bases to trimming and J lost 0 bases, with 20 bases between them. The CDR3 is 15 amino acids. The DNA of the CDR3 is TGCAGTACTCGGAGGTGGGCCACAAGCTCCTACGAGCAGTACTTC. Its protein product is CSTRRWATSSYEQYF.

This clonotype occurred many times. The chain's CDR3 is CASSYSTGPYEQYF. The CDR3 DNA sequence: TGTGCCAGCAGTTACTCGACAGGACCCTACGAGCAGTACTTC. This chain uses TRBV6-5 with TRBJ2-7; perhaps TRBD1 as D (6 bases). Germline V CDR1 and CDR2: MNHEY, SVGAGI. The CDR3 sequence is 14 residues long. The V end was cut by 0 bases, the J end by 2 bases, with 8 bases between.